The text below deals with one T cell receptor beta chain. The antigen remains undetermined. The CDR3 is made up of 15 amino acids. Per germline, CDR1 MNHEY and CDR2 SMNVEV (reference sequence). V lost 2 bases and J 3 bases, leaving 13 bases between the germline ends. This entry comes from a study of T-cell memory formation after mild COVID-19. Study results and caveats: Later expanders leaned CD4+, whereas day 15 to 85 contracting clones were balanced CD4/CD8. Proof of SARS-CoV-2 specificity was absent for the second-wave clones that crested on day 37. Some responding clones appeared in pre-infection memory, suggesting cross-reactive memory joined. Contracting CD4+ clones lay largely in CM and EM, with CD8+ ones residing in EMRA.

TCRdb re-analysed the 5' RACE reads in MiXCR, keeping a single row per CDR3 protein. The profile shows tens of thousands of distinct CDR3 sequences, around a quarter of them singletons. The material sequenced was PBMCs or a T cell subset sorted from them (not recorded which). The chain carries TRBV27 and TRBJ1-2; no clear D. The sequence derives from a man younger than 30 who had mild COVID-19 (a few samples of this study predate the infection). Cell type and time point are not known. The CDR3 loop is CASSLQAGFDYGYTF. The DNA of the CDR3 is TGTGCCAGCAGTTTACAGGCGGGCTTTGACTATGGCTACACCTTC.